A selection of T cell receptor beta chains follows, all from one sample in a study of post-analysis software for immune sequencing data. Using its own MiXCR run on the PCR reads, TCRdb lists one record per CDR3 protein. Here the sample spans some 890,000 distinct CDR3 sequences, 53% being singletons. The source material was blood. These receptors were taken from a girl aged 10 to 17 with multiple sclerosis. Each CDR3 is given with its conserved first and last residue. The order of the fields is clone size, V gene, D gene, J gene, CDR3 protein, CDR3 DNA. The D gene is left open where the match is weak. Some rows have no size entry. The others give once, few or many, or a class for an expanded clone.

.	TRBV5-1	.	TRBJ2-7	CASSLGWGSPYEQYF	TGCGCCAGCAGCTTAGGATGGGGTTCTCCCTACGAGCAGTACTTC
few	TRBV29-1	TRBD2	TRBJ2-1	CSVVGLAGGNEQFF	TGCAGCGTTGTAGGGCTAGCGGGAGGGAATGAGCAGTTCTTC
.	TRBV6-6	.	TRBJ2-5	CASSYSTMGETQYF	TGTGCCAGCAGTTACTCGACTATGGGAGAGACCCAGTACTTC
.	TRBV12-3/TRBV12-4	TRBD1	TRBJ2-2	CASSPAGTGYGELFF	TGTGCCAGCAGCCCGGCCGGGACAGGCTACGGGGAGCTGTTTTTT
.	TRBV10-3	TRBD1	TRBJ2-3	CAISGAVQGAKADTQYF	TGTGCCATCAGTGGAGCTGTACAGGGGGCGAAGGCAGATACGCAGTATTTT
.	TRBV7-9	.	TRBJ1-2	CASSQTESNYGYTF	TGTGCCAGCAGCCAAACCGAATCTAACTATGGCTACACCTTC
few	TRBV11-2	.	TRBJ2-1	CASSLSMDEQFF	TGTGCCAGCAGCTTATCCATGGATGAGCAGTTCTTC
.	TRBV20-1	.	TRBJ2-2	CSASWTGELFF	TGCAGTGCTAGTTGGACCGGGGAGCTGTTTTTT
.	TRBV5-1	.	TRBJ1-1	CASSLEGEGNTEAFF	TGCGCCAGCAGCTTGGAGGGGGAGGGGAACACTGAAGCTTTCTTT
few	TRBV6-8	.	TRBJ2-7	CARTRSYEQYF	TGTGCCAGGACTAGGTCCTACGAGCAGTACTTC
.	TRBV12-3/TRBV12-4	.	TRBJ2-4	CASSLTHGDIQYF	TGTGCCAGCAGTTTAACCCATGGTGACATTCAGTACTTC
.	TRBV5-1	.	TRBJ2-7	CASSLFSSGYEQYF	TGCGCCAGCAGCTTGTTTTCCAGTGGCTACGAGCAGTACTTC
.	TRBV21-1	.	TRBJ2-4	CASSKEEGNRGRENIQYF	TGTGCCAGCAGCAAAGAGGAGGGGAACAGGGGGCGCGAGAACATTCAGTACTTC
many	TRBV5-1	TRBD2	TRBJ2-7	CASSPGLAGDYEQYF	TGCGCCAGCAGCCCAGGACTAGCGGGAGATTACGAGCAGTACTTC
few	TRBV7-9	TRBD1	TRBJ2-5	CASTHLGDRRFQQYF	TGTGCCAGCACCCACCTAGGGGACAGGAGATTCCAGCAGTACTTC
.	TRBV20-1	TRBD1	TRBJ2-1	CSAMWTGGNEQFF	TGCAGTGCTATGTGGACAGGAGGAAATGAGCAGTTCTTC
.	TRBV28	.	TRBJ2-4	CAGSSPGRLFEQYF	TGTGCCGGCAGCTCCCCCGGGAGACTCTTTGAGCAGTACTTC
.	TRBV20-1	.	TRBJ2-6	CSARLSSHTGFGANVLTF	TGCAGTGCTAGATTATCCTCCCACACAGGGTTCGGGGCCAACGTCCTGACTTTC
.	TRBV20-1	.	TRBJ2-7	CSALYDYAYEQYF	TGCAGTGCCCTCTACGACTACGCCTACGAGCAGTACTTC
few	TRBV7-3	TRBD2	TRBJ2-1	CASSPGLSRNEQFF	TGTGCCAGCAGCCCGGGACTATCTAGGAATGAGCAGTTCTTC
.	TRBV27	TRBD2	TRBJ2-1	CASSLEAGVHNEQFF	TGTGCCAGCAGTTTAGAAGCGGGAGTCCACAATGAGCAGTTCTTC
.	TRBV25-1	.	TRBJ2-3	CASTGNADTQYF	TGTGCCAGTACAGGGAACGCAGATACGCAGTATTTT
.	TRBV7-2	TRBD2	TRBJ2-5	CASSLVTSGRHTGLKTQYF	TGTGCCAGCAGCTTGGTGACTAGCGGGAGGCACACGGGCTTAAAGACCCAGTACTTC
.	TRBV11-2	TRBD1	TRBJ2-1	CASSLSGGTEQFF	TGTGCCAGCAGCTTATCAGGGGGCACTGAGCAGTTCTTC
.	TRBV4-2	TRBD2	TRBJ2-3	CASSQRFSGGRTDTQYF	TGTGCCAGCAGCCAACGATTTAGCGGGGGGCGCACAGATACGCAGTATTTT
many	TRBV20-1	.	TRBJ2-7	CSARDPGRDYEQYF	TGCAGTGCTAGAGATCCGGGCCGGGACTACGAGCAGTACTTC
few	TRBV20-1	TRBD2	TRBJ2-7	CSARGPSGRYEQYF	TGCAGTGCTAGAGGCCCCAGCGGGAGATACGAGCAGTACTTC
.	TRBV7-8	TRBD1	TRBJ1-1	CASSLGRAGGNTEAFF	TGTGCCAGCAGCTTAGGACGAGCAGGGGGGAACACTGAAGCTTTCTTT
.	TRBV6-1	.	TRBJ2-2	CASSRSPTPDWGTGELFF	TGTGCCAGCAGTCGCTCTCCCACTCCTGACTGGGGCACCGGGGAGCTGTTTTTT
.	TRBV30	TRBD1	TRBJ1-5	CACGQGGNQPQHF	TGTGCCTGTGGACAGGGCGGCAATCAGCCCCAGCATTTT
once	TRBV20-1	TRBD2	TRBJ2-5	CSFTLAGGGETQYF	TGCAGTTTTACTCTAGCGGGAGGCGGAGAGACCCAGTACTTC
.	TRBV12-3/TRBV12-4	.	TRBJ1-2	CASSFGVGGYTF	TGTGCCAGCAGTTTTGGGGTCGGGGGCTACACCTTC
.	TRBV4-1	TRBD2	TRBJ2-1	CASSQERGDGNEQFF	TGCGCCAGCAGCCAAGAGCGGGGGGACGGGAATGAGCAGTTCTTC
.	TRBV21-1	.	TRBJ2-7	CASSKVIRGQGFDEQYF	TGTGCCAGCAGCAAAGTAATTAGGGGACAGGGTTTCGACGAGCAGTACTTC
.	TRBV6-5	TRBD2	TRBJ2-7	CATRGFGGRINEQYF	TGTGCCACCCGGGGTTTTGGCGGGAGAATCAACGAGCAGTACTTC
.	TRBV7-3	.	TRBJ2-1	CASSARGGRGPGEQFF	TGTGCCAGCAGCGCAAGAGGAGGGCGGGGTCCGGGTGAGCAGTTCTTC
.	TRBV25-1	.	TRBJ2-5	CASSFTSRGETQYF	TGTGCCAGCAGTTTTACTAGCCGGGGGGAGACCCAGTACTTC
.	TRBV12-3/TRBV12-4	.	TRBJ2-7	CASSLRGRTASYEQYF	TGTGCCAGCAGTTTAAGGGGACGGACGGCGTCCTACGAGCAGTACTTC
.	TRBV5-4	TRBD1	TRBJ2-5	CASSLEGTGRETQYF	TGTGCCAGCAGCTTGGAGGGGACAGGGCGAGAGACCCAGTACTTC
few	TRBV7-9	.	TRBJ2-7	CASSMSKTYEQYF	TGTGCCAGCAGCATGTCTAAGACCTACGAGCAGTACTTC
many	TRBV10-3	.	TRBJ2-5	CAISEDSMGTQYF	TGTGCCATCAGTGAGGACAGCATGGGGACCCAGTACTTC
.	TRBV4-1	TRBD2	TRBJ2-3	CASSQFLGGASQGLATDTQYF	TGCGCCAGCAGCCAATTTCTCGGGGGGGCCAGCCAAGGCCTTGCCACAGATACGCAGTATTTT
.	TRBV5-1	.	TRBJ2-5	CASSLTRARETQYF	TGCGCCAGCAGCTTGACTAGGGCACGTGAGACCCAGTACTTC
.	TRBV6-1	TRBD1	TRBJ2-4	CASNDRGLAKNIQYF	TGTGCCAGCAACGACAGGGGGCTAGCCAAAAACATTCAGTACTTC
.	TRBV4-1	.	TRBJ2-3	CASSGGVSLGDTQYF	TGCGCCAGCAGCGGTGGGGTATCATTAGGGGATACGCAGTATTTT
.	TRBV29-1	TRBD1	TRBJ2-1	CSVEIWDSDYNEQFF	TGCAGCGTTGAAATTTGGGACAGTGACTACAATGAGCAGTTCTTC
.	TRBV20-1	TRBD2	TRBJ2-7	CSATPGTSGRAMDEQYF	TGCAGTGCTACTCCCGGGACTAGCGGGAGGGCGATGGACGAGCAGTACTTC
.	TRBV19	.	TRBJ2-4	CASSIQGKGAKNIQYF	TGTGCCAGTAGTATCCAGGGTAAGGGAGCCAAAAACATTCAGTACTTC
.	TRBV29-1	.	TRBJ2-7	CSVEGNDYEQYF	TGCAGCGTTGAAGGCAACGACTACGAGCAGTACTTC
.	TRBV2	.	TRBJ2-1	CASSAGLAVKDNEQFF	TGTGCCAGCAGTGCAGGGCTAGCAGTCAAGGACAATGAGCAGTTCTTC
.	TRBV4-1	.	TRBJ2-1	CASSHHSSSNNEQFF	TGCGCCAGCAGCCATCACTCCAGCTCCAACAATGAGCAGTTCTTC
.	TRBV20-1	.	TRBJ2-4	CSASKTTGIGRVAKNIQYF	TGCAGTGCTAGCAAAACCACAGGGATAGGGCGCGTAGCCAAAAACATTCAGTACTTC
.	TRBV20-1	TRBD1	TRBJ2-4	CSARADRAQNIQYF	TGCAGTGCTAGAGCGGACAGGGCCCAAAACATTCAGTACTTC
few	TRBV20-1	TRBD1	TRBJ2-7	CSADTDRGIYEQYF	TGCAGTGCCGATACAGACAGGGGGATCTACGAGCAGTACTTC
.	TRBV7-2	.	TRBJ1-2	CASSPKAGGLNYGYTF	TGTGCCAGCAGCCCGAAGGCAGGAGGGCTTAACTATGGCTACACCTTC
.	TRBV20-1	TRBD2	TRBJ2-1	CSASYRGLAAYNEQFF	TGCAGTGCTAGTTACAGGGGACTAGCGGCCTACAATGAGCAGTTCTTC
once	TRBV20-1	TRBD2	TRBJ2-3	CSARDRASGSLFTDTQYF	TGCAGTGCTAGAGATCGGGCTAGCGGGAGCCTGTTCACAGATACGCAGTATTTT